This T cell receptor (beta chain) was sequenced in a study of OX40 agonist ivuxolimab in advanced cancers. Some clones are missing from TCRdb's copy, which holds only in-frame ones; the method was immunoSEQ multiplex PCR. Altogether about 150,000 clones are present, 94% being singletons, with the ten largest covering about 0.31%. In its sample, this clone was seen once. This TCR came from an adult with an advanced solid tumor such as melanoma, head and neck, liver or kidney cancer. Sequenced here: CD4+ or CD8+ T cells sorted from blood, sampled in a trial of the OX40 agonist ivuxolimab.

CDR3 sequence (DNA): TGCAGTGCCAAACTAGGGGGCGAGCAGTACTTC. Its translation is CSAKLGGEQYF. The rearrangement uses TRBV20-1 and TRBJ2-7; D is perhaps TRBD1 (6 bases). V lost 6 bases and J lost 6, with 12 bases in between. The CDR3 length is 11 residues. CDR1 and CDR2 from the germline V gene are DFQATT and SNEGSKA (reference sequence).